Given below is one TCR beta chain in context. The antigen is unknown. Trimming took off 4 bases at V and 14 bases at J, with 15 bases between the two ends. Germline CDR1 MNHNS, CDR2 SASEGT. The CDR3 totals 12 residues. The data stem from a study of cytomegalovirus exposure and HLA in healthy donors. Study outcomes and limitations: Later work associated 17,000 or so TCR beta sequences with HLA alleles at 0.05 false discovery rate. Cytomegalovirus association was assigned to around 150 TCR beta chains. A likely sequencing artifact accounted for one observed cluster of highly shared sequence variants.

In the PCR, 60 Vbeta and 13 Jbeta primers were used. Produced via immunoSEQ multiplex PCR; TCRdb's table is partial and in-frame only. This sample yields around 150,000 clones, of which 60% to 80% are seen a single time; around 0.89% belongs to the top ten. The sequencing input was PBMCs. The V gene is TRBV6-1, the J gene TRBJ2-1; D unresolved. The sequence derives from a woman aged 50 to 60 in good health and CMV-seropositive. In nucleotides, the CDR3 is TGTGCCAGCAGTGGAGGTAGTCCGAGAAAGTTCTTC. Amino acid sequence: CASSGGSPRKFF.